The entry that follows covers one T cell receptor (beta chain) sequence. Original methodology: Cell counts per sample came from amplifying reference gene primers. Some clones are missing from TCRdb's copy, which holds only in-frame ones; the method was immunoSEQ multiplex PCR. D and trimming come from the DNA, and the V and J calls and clone size come from that table. The table records 200,000 to 250,000 clones, more than 85% of them present only once. This sample is drawn from a study of blood T cell repertoires in COVID-19. Looking at the study overall: The United States, Italy and Spain supplied acute and convalescent COVID-19 samples. Sample material is recorded as cDNA or gDNA derived from T cells, B-cell-depleted T cells, or PBMCs.

Germline CDR1 SNHLY, CDR2 FYNNEI. This CDR3 spans 14 amino acids. V lost 8 bases to trimming and J lost 0 bases, with 11 bases between them. The chain combines TRBV2 with TRBJ1-5, with D perhaps TRBD1 (5 bases). The receptor's source is a man in his sixties with COVID-19, enrolled during active disease. The material sequenced was peripheral blood. CDR3 region: CASWGQVSNQPQHF. CDR3 coding DNA: TGTGCCAGCTGGGGCCAAGTTAGCAATCAGCCCCAGCATTTT.